The TCR beta chain under discussion was sequenced for a study of radiotherapy plus CTLA-4 blockade in lung cancer. Findings and limits, study-wide: TCR clones originating in tumors grew in number in blood after radiotherapy plus ipilimumab.

In regard to this clone: Its specificity is not known.

The protocol was immunoSEQ multiplex PCR, while the TCRdb copy is restricted to in-frame clones and leaves out a portion. The repertoire holds 120,000 or so clones, with 80% to 90% as singletons. The sequences come from peripheral blood, collected from a patient treated with radiotherapy plus ipilimumab. The source is a human donor with non-small cell lung cancer that progressed on radiotherapy plus ipilimumab.

The CDR3 sequence is CASTPGDKNYGYTF. The CDR3 region has the DNA TGCGCCAGCACCCCAGGGGACAAAAACTATGGCTACACCTTC. The rearrangement links TRBV5-1 to TRBJ1-2; TRBD1 is a possible D gene (6 bases). V lost 6 bases and J lost 2, with 14 bases in between. The germline V gene encodes CDR1 SGHRS and CDR2 YFSETQ. The length of the CDR3 is 14 residues.